A single sample is the source of the 17 T cell receptor beta chains below, sequenced in a study of T cells and copy number aberrations in small-cell lung cancer. Some clones are missing from TCRdb's copy, which holds only in-frame ones; the method was immunoSEQ multiplex PCR. The sample yields some 7,000 clones, about 72% seen once. Sequencing used normal tissue next to the tumor. Receptors were obtained from an older woman with small cell lung cancer. Some clones in this sample may be carry-over from other donors' samples.

The chain carries TRBV7-8 and TRBJ1-2; D is uncertain. CDR1 is SGHVS, CDR2 FQNEAQ, per germline. The CDR3 length is 13 residues. The V and J ends lost 2 bases and 4 bases respectively, with 8 bases between them. In nucleotides, the CDR3 is TGTGCCAGCAGCTTACAGCCCAGCTATGGCTACACCTTC. This codes for CASSLQPSYGYTF.

The chain combines TRBV5-1 with TRBJ2-7, with unresolved D. Trimming removed 4 bases at V and 4 bases at J, with 15 bases between. CDR1 and CDR2 from the germline V gene are SGHRS and YFSETQ. The CDR3 totals 14 residues. As DNA, the CDR3 is TGCGCCAGCAGCCGAAGTAGGGATAATTACGAGCAGTACTTC. This sequence encodes CASSRSRDNYEQYF. Full variable domain (outside the CDR3, taken from reference TRBV5-1 and TRBJ2-7): KAGVTQTPRYLIKTRGQQVTLSCSPISGHRSVSWYQQTPGQGLQFLFEYFSETQRNKGNFPGRFSGRQFSNSRSEMNVSTLELGDSALYLCASSRSRDNYEQYFGPGTRLTVT.

The J gene is TRBJ2-6, the V gene TRBV18; no definite D call. V lost 3 bases and J 0 bases, leaving 6 bases between the germline ends. CDR1 is KGHSH, CDR2 LQKENI, per germline. This CDR3 has 15 residues. CDR3 region: CASSPGSSGANVLTF. CDR3 nucleotides: TGTGCCAGCTCACCCGGGTCCTCTGGGGCCAACGTCCTGACTTTC.

This sequence joins TRBV2 and TRBJ1-5; possibly TRBD1 for D (6 bases). The V gene lost 6 bases and the J gene lost 2 bases, with 14 bases spanning the gap. Germline assignment: CDR1 SNHLY and CDR2 FYNNEI. The CDR3 covers 15 residues. The CDR3 loop is CASSLEGVGNQPQHF. The CDR3 coding sequence is TGTGCCAGCAGCCTTGAGGGGGTCGGCAATCAGCCCCAGCATTTT.

The chain combines TRBV7-9 with TRBJ2-5; maybe TRBD2 (6 bases). Deletions cut 0 bases from V and 1 base from J, with 6 bases between. Germline V gene lookup returns CDR1 SEHNR and CDR2 FQNEAQ (reference sequence). The CDR3 is 14 residues long. In DNA, the CDR3 is TGTGCCAGCAGCTTAGCCGGGAGCCAAGAGACCCAGTACTTC. Translating gives CASSLAGSQETQYF.

This chain joins TRBV25-1 and TRBJ2-5; D is unclear. V was cut by 1 base and J by 10 bases, with 13 bases left in between. The CDR3 spans 13 residues. Germline CDR1 MGHDK, CDR2 SYGVNS. CDR3: CASSEWRREDQYF. The CDR3 nucleotides are TGTGCCAGCAGTGAATGGCGAAGGGAAGACCAGTACTTC.

The chain carries TRBV29-1 and TRBJ1-2; a possible D gene is TRBD1 (5 bases). Germline CDR1 and CDR2: SQVTM and ANQGSEA. The CDR3 runs 10 residues. The CDR3 DNA reads TGCACCACCCTGGGGCATGGCTACACCTTC. Its translation is CTTLGHGYTF.

This clone showed up just a few times. The CDR3 here is CASSPTGTNYGYTF. As DNA, the CDR3 is TGCGCCAGCAGCCCGACAGGGACCAACTATGGCTACACCTTC. The chain joins TRBV5-1 to TRBJ1-2; 7 nucleotides line up with TRBD1. The V segment lost 4 bases and the J segment 2 bases; nucleotides outside the gene matches: 5. This CDR3 has 14 residues. Germline V CDR1 and CDR2: SGHRS, YFSETQ.

This clone came up a few times. The J gene is TRBJ1-2, the V gene TRBV6-7, with D maybe TRBD1 (5 bases). TRBV6-7 is assigned to the ORF class and has an uncertain function. V dropped 8 bases and J dropped 3 bases, with 16 bases sitting between them. There are 14 residues in the CDR3. This CDR3 is CASLPGPRYYGYTF. As DNA, the CDR3 is TGTGCCAGCCTGCCGGGGCCAAGGTACTATGGCTACACCTTC.

The V call is TRBV6-5, the J call TRBJ1-4, with D possibly TRBD1 on 5 matching bases. The CDR3 has 16 amino acids. Deletions cut 0 bases from V and 4 bases from J, with 12 bases between. Germline V CDR1 and CDR2: MNHEY, SVGAGI. The CDR3 sequence: CASSYSRGDFNEKLFF. CDR3 nucleotides: TGTGCCAGCAGTTACTCGCGGGGGGACTTTAATGAAAAACTGTTTTTT.

This clone was found once. V and J are TRBV5-1 and TRBJ2-5, with TRBD2 matching over 10 bases. The CDR3 totals 19 residues. V shed 7 bases, J shed 1 base, and the junction held 19 bases outside the gene matches. CDR1 SGHRS and CDR2 YFSETQ come from the germline V gene. The CDR3 DNA follows: TGCGCCAGCGAAAATGGGAGCGGGAGGGCCGCGGTGGGCCAAGAGACCCAGTACTTC. The encoded protein is CASENGSGRAAVGQETQYF.

The rearrangement uses TRBV4-1 and TRBJ2-3, with 11 bases lining up with TRBD2. The CDR3 runs 17 residues. The germline V gene encodes CDR1 MGHRA and CDR2 YSYEKL. Trimming at V came to 2 bases and at J to 2 bases, leaving 6 bases not matched to a gene. CDR3 region: CASSQQGTSGATDTQYF. CDR3 bases: TGCGCCAGCAGCCAACAAGGGACTAGCGGAGCCACAGATACGCAGTATTTT.

This clone was picked up one time. The V and J genes are TRBV30 and TRBJ1-3; D unresolved. Trimming removed 1 base from V and 8 bases from J, with 6 bases in between. Per the germline V gene, CDR1 is GTSNPN and CDR2 is SVGIG (reference sequence). This CDR3 has 11 amino acids. The CDR3 sequence: CAWSARDTIYF. Written as DNA, the CDR3 is TGTGCCTGGAGTGCGAGGGACACCATATATTTT.

The chain has TRBV6-5 and TRBJ1-3; possibly TRBD1 for D (6 bases). Trimming stripped 8 bases from V and 4 bases from J, with 12 bases between. Germline CDR1 and CDR2: MNHEY and SVGAGI. The CDR3 covers 13 residues. The CDR3: CASYTGYGNTIYF. For the CDR3, the DNA is TGTGCCAGCTACACAGGGTACGGAAACACCATATATTTT.

This chain uses TRBV6-1 with TRBJ2-3, with D possibly called TRBD1 or TRBD2 (5 bases each). CDR3 length: 17 amino acids. V lost 0 bases and J lost 4, with 17 bases in between. CDR1 MNHNS and CDR2 SASEGT come from the germline V gene. The CDR3 loop is CASSEADIWGSSDTQYF. The CDR3, as DNA: TGTGCCAGCAGTGAAGCGGATATCTGGGGGTCCTCAGATACGCAGTATTTT.

The chain recombines TRBV9 with TRBJ1-2, with TRBD1 matching over 10 bases. This CDR3 region has 17 residues. Per the germline V gene, CDR1 is SGDLS and CDR2 is YYNGEE. With V trimmed by 0 bases and J by 4 bases, 9 bases remained unmatched. CDR3: CASSVVGGQGLFYGYTF. The CDR3 DNA sequence: TGTGCCAGCAGCGTAGTAGGGGGACAGGGGCTCTTCTATGGCTACACCTTC.

This clone showed up just once. CDR3 in amino acids: CASSLDRGKYEQYF. In DNA form, the CDR3 reads TGTGCCAGCAGCTTGGACAGGGGAAAATACGAGCAGTACTTC. The chain links TRBV5-5 to TRBJ2-7; 7 nucleotides line up with TRBD1. The CDR3 totals 14 residues. V was pared by 0 bases and J by 4 bases, with 4 bases of the junction left unmatched. Per the germline V gene, CDR1 is SGHKS and CDR2 is YYEKEE (reference sequence).